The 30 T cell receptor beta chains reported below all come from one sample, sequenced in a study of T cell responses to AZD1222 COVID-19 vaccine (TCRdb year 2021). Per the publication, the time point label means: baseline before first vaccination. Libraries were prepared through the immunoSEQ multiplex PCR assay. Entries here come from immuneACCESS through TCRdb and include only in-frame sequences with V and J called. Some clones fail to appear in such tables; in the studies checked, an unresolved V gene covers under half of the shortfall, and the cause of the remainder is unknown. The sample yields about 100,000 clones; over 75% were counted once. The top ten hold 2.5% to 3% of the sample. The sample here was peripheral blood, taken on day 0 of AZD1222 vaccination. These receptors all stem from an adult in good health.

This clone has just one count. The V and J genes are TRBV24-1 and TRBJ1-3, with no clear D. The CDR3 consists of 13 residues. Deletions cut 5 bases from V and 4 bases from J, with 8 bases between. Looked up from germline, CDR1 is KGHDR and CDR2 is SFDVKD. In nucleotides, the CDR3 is TGTGCCACCAGTGGAGACAACGGAAACACCATATATTTT. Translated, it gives CATSGDNGNTIYF.

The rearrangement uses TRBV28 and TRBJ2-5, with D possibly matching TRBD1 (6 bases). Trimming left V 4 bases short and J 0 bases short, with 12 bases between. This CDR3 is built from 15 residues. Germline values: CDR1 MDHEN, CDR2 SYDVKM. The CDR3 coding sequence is TGTGCCAGCAGTTCAGGTACAGGGAACCAAGAGACCCAGTACTTC. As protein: CASSSGTGNQETQYF.

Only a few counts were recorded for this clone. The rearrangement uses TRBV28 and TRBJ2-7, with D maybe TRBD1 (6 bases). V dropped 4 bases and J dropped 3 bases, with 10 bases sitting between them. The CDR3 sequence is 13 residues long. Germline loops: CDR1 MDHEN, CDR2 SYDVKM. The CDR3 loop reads CASSWAGVYEQYF. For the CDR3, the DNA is TGTGCCAGCAGTTGGGCAGGGGTCTACGAGCAGTACTTC.

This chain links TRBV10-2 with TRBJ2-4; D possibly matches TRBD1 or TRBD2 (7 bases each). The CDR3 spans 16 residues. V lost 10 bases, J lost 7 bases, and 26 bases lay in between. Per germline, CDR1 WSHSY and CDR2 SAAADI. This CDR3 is CATSQGGPAFGNIQYF. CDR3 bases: TGCGCCACCTCCCAGGGGGGGCCAGCCTTCGGGAACATTCAGTACTTC.

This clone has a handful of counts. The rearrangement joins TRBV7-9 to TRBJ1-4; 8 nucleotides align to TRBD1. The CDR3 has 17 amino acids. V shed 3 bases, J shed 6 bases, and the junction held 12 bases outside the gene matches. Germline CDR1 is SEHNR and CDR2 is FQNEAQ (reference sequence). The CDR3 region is CASSFEGAATGDEKLFF. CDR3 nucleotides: TGTGCCAGCAGCTTTGAAGGCGCGGCGACAGGGGATGAAAAACTGTTTTTT.

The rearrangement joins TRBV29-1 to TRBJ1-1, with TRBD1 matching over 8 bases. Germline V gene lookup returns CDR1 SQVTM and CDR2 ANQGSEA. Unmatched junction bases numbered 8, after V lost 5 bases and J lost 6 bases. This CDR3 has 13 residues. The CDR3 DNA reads TGCAGCGTTCTAAGGGGACAGGCCGCTGAAGCTTTCTTT. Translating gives CSVLRGQAAEAFF.

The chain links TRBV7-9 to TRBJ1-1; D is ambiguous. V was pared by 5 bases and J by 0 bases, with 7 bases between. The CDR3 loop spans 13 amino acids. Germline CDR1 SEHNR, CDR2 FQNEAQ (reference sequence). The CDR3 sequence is CASSPGMNTEAFF. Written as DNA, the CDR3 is TGTGCCAGCAGCCCGGGTATGAACACTGAAGCTTTCTTT.

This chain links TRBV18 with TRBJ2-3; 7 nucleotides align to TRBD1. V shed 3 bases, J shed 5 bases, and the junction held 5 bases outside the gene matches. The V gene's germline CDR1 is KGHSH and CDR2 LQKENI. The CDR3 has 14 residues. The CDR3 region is CASSPRQGQDTQYF. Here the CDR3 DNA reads TGTGCCAGCTCACCCCGACAGGGCCAAGATACGCAGTATTTT.

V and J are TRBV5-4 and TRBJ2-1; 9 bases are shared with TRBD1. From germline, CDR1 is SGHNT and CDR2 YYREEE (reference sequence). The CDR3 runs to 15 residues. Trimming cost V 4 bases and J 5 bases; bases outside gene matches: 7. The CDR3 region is CASSPGTGRDNEQFF. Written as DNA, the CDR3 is TGTGCCAGCAGCCCCGGGACAGGGCGCGACAATGAGCAGTTCTTC. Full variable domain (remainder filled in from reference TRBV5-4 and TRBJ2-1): ETGVTQSPTHLIKTRGQQVTLRCSSQSGHNTVSWYQQALGQGPQFIFQYYREEENGRGNFPPRFSGLQFPNYSSELNVNALELDDSALYLCASSPGTGRDNEQFFGPGTRLTVL.

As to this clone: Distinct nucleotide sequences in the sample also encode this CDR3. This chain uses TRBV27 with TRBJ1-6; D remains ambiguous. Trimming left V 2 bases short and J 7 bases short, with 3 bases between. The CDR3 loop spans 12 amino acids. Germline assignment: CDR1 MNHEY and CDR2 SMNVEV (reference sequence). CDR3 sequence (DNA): TGTGCCAGCAGTTTACGGAATTCACCCCTCCACTTT. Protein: CASSLRNSPLHF.

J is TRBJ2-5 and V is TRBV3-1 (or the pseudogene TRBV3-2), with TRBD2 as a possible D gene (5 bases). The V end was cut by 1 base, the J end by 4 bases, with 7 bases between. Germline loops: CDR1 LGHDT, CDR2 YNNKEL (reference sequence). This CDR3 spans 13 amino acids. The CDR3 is CASSQVEGETQYF. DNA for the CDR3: TGTGCCAGCAGCCAAGTTGAGGGAGAGACCCAGTACTTC.

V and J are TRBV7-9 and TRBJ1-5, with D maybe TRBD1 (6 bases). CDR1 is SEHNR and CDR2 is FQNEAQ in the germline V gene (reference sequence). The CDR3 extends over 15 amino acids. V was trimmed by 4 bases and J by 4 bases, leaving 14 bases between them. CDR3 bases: TGTGCCAGCAGCTCCTCGGGGGCCAAGAATCAGCCCCAGCATTTT. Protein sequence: CASSSSGAKNQPQHF.

The CDR3 is CATSETRGFGYTF. CDR3 coding DNA: TGTGCCACCAGTGAAACCAGGGGGTTTGGCTACACCTTC. This chain connects TRBV24-1 to TRBJ1-2; 7 bases align to TRBD1. V shed 4 bases, J shed 7 bases, and the junction held 5 bases outside the gene matches. CDR3 length: 13 residues. CDR1 KGHDR and CDR2 SFDVKD come from the germline V gene.

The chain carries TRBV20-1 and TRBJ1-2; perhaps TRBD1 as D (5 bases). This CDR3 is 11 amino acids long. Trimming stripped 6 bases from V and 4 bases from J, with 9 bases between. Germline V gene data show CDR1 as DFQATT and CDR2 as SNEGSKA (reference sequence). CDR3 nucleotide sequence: TGCAGTGCCCTCGGGGGCTATGGCTACACCTTC. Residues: CSALGGYGYTF.

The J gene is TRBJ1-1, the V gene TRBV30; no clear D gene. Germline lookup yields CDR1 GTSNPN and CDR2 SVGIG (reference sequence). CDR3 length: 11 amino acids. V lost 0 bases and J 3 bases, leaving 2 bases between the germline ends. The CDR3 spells CAWSVDTEAFF. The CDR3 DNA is TGTGCCTGGAGTGTCGACACTGAAGCTTTCTTT.

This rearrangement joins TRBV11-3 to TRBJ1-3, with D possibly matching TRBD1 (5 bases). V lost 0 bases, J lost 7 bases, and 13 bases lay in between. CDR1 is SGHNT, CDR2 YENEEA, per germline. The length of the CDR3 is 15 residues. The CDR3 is CASSLETAGRNTIYF. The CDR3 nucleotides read TGTGCCAGCAGCTTAGAGACGGCAGGGAGGAACACCATATATTTT.

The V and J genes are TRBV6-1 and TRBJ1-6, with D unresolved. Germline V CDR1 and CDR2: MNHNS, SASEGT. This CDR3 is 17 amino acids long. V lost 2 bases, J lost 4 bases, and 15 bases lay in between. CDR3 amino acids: CASSEYTRAEYNSPLHF. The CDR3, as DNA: TGTGCCAGCAGTGAATATACGAGGGCCGAATATAATTCACCCCTCCACTTT.

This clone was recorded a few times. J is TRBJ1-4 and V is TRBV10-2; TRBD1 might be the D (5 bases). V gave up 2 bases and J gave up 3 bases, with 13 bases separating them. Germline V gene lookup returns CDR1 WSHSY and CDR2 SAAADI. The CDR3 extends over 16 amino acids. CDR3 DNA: TGCGCCAGCAGTGAGGTATACGACAGACCTAATGAAAAACTGTTTTTT. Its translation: CASSEVYDRPNEKLFF.

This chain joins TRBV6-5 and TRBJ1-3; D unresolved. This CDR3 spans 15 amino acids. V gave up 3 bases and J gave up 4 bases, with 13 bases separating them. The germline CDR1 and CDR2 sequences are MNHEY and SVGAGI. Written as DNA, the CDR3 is TGTGCCAGCAGTTATACCCTCGGAGGCGGAAACACCATATATTTT. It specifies CASSYTLGGGNTIYF.

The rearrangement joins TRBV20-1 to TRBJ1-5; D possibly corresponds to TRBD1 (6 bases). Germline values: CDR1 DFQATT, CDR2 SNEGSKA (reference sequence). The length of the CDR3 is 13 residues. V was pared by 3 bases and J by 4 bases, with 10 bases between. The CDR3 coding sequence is TGCAGTGCTAGTAACAGGGATAATCAGCCCCAGCATTTT. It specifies CSASNRDNQPQHF.

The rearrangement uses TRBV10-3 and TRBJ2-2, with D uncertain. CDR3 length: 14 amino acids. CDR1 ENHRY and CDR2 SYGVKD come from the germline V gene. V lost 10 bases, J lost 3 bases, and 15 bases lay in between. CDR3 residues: CATSPGMHTGELFF. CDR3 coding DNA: TGTGCCACCTCGCCGGGCATGCACACCGGGGAGCTGTTTTTT.

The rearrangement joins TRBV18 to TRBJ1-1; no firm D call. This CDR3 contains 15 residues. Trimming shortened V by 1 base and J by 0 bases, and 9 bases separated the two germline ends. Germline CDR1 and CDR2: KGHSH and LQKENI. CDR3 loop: CASSPRSGMNTEAFF. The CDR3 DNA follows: TGTGCCAGCTCACCACGGTCAGGTATGAACACTGAAGCTTTCTTT.

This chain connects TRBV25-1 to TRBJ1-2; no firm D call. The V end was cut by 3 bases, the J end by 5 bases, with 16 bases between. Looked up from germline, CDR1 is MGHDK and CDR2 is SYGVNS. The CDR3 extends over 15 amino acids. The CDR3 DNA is TGTGCCAGCAGTGATAATACAGTCATGGGATATGGCTACACCTTC. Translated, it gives CASSDNTVMGYGYTF.

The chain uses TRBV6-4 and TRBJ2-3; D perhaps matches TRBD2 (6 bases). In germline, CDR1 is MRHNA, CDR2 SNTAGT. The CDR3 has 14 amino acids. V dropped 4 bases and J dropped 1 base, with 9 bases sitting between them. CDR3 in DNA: TGTGCCAGCAGTGTAGGCGGGGGCACAGATACGCAGTATTTT. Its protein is CASSVGGGTDTQYF.

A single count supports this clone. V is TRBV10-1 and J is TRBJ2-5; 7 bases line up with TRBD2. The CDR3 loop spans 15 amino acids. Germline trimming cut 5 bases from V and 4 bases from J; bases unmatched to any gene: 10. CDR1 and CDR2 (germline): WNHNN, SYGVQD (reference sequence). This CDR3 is CASSSSGGEGETQYF. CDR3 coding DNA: TGCGCCAGCAGTTCTAGCGGCGGGGAAGGAGAGACCCAGTACTTC.

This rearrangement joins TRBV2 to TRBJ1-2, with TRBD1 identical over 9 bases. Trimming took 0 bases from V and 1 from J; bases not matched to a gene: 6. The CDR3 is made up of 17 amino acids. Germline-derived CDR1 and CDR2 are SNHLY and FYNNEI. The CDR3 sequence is CASSEAGTGRGNYGYTF. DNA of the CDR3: TGTGCCAGCAGTGAAGCCGGGACAGGGAGAGGTAACTATGGCTACACCTTC.

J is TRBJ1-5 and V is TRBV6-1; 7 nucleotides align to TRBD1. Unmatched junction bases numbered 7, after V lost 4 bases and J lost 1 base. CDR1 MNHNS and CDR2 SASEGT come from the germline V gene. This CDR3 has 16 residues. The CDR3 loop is CASSGIDRESNQPQHF. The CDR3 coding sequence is TGTGCCAGCAGTGGGATCGACAGGGAAAGCAATCAGCCCCAGCATTTT.

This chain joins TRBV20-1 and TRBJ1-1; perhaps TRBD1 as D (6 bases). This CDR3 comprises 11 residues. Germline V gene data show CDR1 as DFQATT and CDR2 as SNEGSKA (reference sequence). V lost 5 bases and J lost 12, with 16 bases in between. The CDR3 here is CSASIQGFSFF. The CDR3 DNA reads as TGCAGTGCTTCTATACAGGGCTTCTCTTTCTTT.

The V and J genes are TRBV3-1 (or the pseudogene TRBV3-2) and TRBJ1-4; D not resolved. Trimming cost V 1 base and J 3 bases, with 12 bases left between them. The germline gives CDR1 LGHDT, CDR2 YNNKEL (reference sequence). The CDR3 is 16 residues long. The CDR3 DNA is TGTGCCAGCAGCCAAGTGTTGGGTCGCGCTAATGAAAAACTGTTTTTT. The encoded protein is CASSQVLGRANEKLFF.

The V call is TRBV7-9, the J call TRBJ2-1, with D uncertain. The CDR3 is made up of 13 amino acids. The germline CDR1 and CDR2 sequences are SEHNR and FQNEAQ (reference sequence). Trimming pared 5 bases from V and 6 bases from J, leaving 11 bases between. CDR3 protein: CASSPLGFNEQFF. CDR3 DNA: TGTGCCAGCAGCCCGTTGGGGTTCAATGAGCAGTTCTTC. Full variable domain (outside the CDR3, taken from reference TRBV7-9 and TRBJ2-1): DTGVSQNPRHKITKRGQNVTFRCDPISEHNRLYWYRQTLGQGPEFLTYFQNEAQLEKSRLLSDRFSAERPKGSFSTLEIQRTEQGDSAMYLCASSPLGFNEQFFGPGTRLTVL.